This TCR beta chain stems from a study of identical twins. This clonotype was counted many times. TCRdb reanalysed the 5' RACE reads using MiXCR and keeps one entry per CDR3 protein. The table lists some 270,000 distinct CDR3 sequences, about 8% of them singletons. Germline lookup yields CDR1 SGHAT and CDR2 FQNNGV. Trimming pared 0 bases from V and 5 bases from J, leaving 5 bases between. The CDR3 extends over 13 amino acids. The same data also went into a second study, on yellow fever vaccine responses in identical twins.

The rearrangement links TRBV11-2 to TRBJ1-5; no clear D. The sequence came from a young woman in good health. Sequencing used CD8+ T cells sorted from blood. For the CDR3, the DNA is TGTGCCAGCAGCTTAGATTGGGATCAGCCCCAGCATTTT. It encodes CASSLDWDQPQHF.